The sequence of this T cell receptor beta chain was determined in a study of cytomegalovirus exposure and HLA in healthy donors. Across the study: Clustering assigned approximately 78% of the approximately 400 genotyped donors to the Caucasian-associated ancestry cluster.

CDR3 length: 13 residues. The germline V gene has CDR1 SGHRS and CDR2 YFSETQ. Trimming pared 1 base from V and 4 bases from J, leaving 8 bases between. The primer mix had 60 Vbeta and 13 Jbeta primers. Repertoires were generated with immunoSEQ multiplex PCR, while TCRdb's copy carries only in-frame clones and drops some. The sample contains 75,000 to 90,000 clones, approximately 72% of which appear only once. The J gene is TRBJ1-1, the V gene TRBV5-1; possibly TRBD1 for D (5 bases). The material sequenced was PBMCs. The origin of this receptor is a woman aged 40-49 years in good health and CMV-seropositive. The CDR3 DNA reads TGCGCCAGCAGCTTGACGGACATCACTGAAGCTTTCTTT. Translation gives CASSLTDITEAFF.